This T cell receptor beta chain was retrieved from a study of blood T cell repertoires in COVID-19. About the research overall: The United States, Italy and Spain were the sources of the acute and convalescent COVID-19 samples. In each case, the material was cDNA or gDNA derived from T cells, B-cell-depleted T cells, or PBMCs.

In the original analysis: Amplification with reference gene primers provided the estimates of nucleated cell counts. Generated by immunoSEQ multiplex PCR, the TCRdb table keeps only in-frame clones and is missing some. V, J and clone size are those of that table, while D and trimming were read from the DNA. The repertoire holds over 85,000 clones, about 91% seen once, with approximately 8.7% in the top ten. Losses at the gene ends were 2 bases for V and 0 bases for J; bases not matched to a gene: 6. Germline lookup yields CDR1 MNHNS and CDR2 SASEGT. The CDR3 covers 16 residues. The chain uses TRBV6-1 and TRBJ2-7, with 8 bases that match TRBD2. Specimen: peripheral blood. This sequence was found in a woman in her sixties or seventies with acute or convalescent COVID-19. The CDR3 here is CASSEPLAGNSYEQYF. For the CDR3, the DNA is TGTGCCAGCAGTGAACCTCTAGCGGGCAACTCCTACGAGCAGTACTTC.